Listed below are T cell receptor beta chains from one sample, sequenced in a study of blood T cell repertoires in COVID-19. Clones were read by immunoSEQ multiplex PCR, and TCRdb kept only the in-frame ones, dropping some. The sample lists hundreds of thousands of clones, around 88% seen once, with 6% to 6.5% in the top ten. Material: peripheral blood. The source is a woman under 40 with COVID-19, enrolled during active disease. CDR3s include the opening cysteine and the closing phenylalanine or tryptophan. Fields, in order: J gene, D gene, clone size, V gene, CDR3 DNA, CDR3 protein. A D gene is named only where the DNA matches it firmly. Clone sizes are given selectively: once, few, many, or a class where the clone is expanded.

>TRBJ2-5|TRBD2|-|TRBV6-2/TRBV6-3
TGTGCCAGCAGTAACCCCGGGACTAGCTCTGAGACCCAGTACTTC
CASSNPGTSSETQYF
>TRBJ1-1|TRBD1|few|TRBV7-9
TGTGCCAGCAGCTTAATTCCGGGACAGTTTGTCGTGCGGACTGAAGCTTTCTTT
CASSLIPGQFVVRTEAFF
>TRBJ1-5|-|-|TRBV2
TGTGCCAGCAGTGTTAGGGGTAATCATCAGCCCCAGCATTTT
CASSVRGNHQPQHF
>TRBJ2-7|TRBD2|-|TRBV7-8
TGTGCCAGCAGCTTAGGCGGGGGGTCAACCTACGAGCAGTACTTC
CASSLGGGSTYEQYF
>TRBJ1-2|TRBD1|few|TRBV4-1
TGCGCCAGCAGCCAAGCCCTCTCGGCCAGGGGGGACTACACCTTC
CASSQALSARGDYTF
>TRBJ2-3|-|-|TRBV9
TGTGCCAGCAGCCTCTATTCGGATACGCAGTATTTT
CASSLYSDTQYF
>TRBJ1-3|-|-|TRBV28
TGTGCCAGCAGTTTACTTCCGTTAGCCTCTGGAAACACCATATATTTT
CASSLLPLASGNTIYF
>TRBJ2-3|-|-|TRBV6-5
TGTGCCAGCAGTTACGGGCAGGGAAGTGTGACAGATACGCAGTATTTT
CASSYGQGSVTDTQYF
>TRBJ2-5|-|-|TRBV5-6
TGTGCCAGCACCCCCGCGGACCAAGAGACCCAGTACTTC
CASTPADQETQYF
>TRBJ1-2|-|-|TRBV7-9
TGTGCCAGCGGTTCGACTGGGGGCGGGGGCTATGGCTACACCTTC
CASGSTGGGGYGYTF
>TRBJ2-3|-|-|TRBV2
TGTGCCAGCAGTCAGGGCGTGCCCACAGATACGCAGTATTTT
CASSQGVPTDTQYF
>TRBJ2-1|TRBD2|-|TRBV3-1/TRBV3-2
TGTGCCAGCAGCCAAGTGGGACTAGCGGGGGGGTGGCAGTTCTTC
CASSQVGLAGGWQFF
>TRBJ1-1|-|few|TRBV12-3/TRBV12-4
TGTGCCAGCAGTTTTGGTGCTGGAGCGGAAGCTTTCTTT
CASSFGAGAEAFF
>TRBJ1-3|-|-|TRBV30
TGTGCCCGCGCCTCTGGAAACACCATATATTTT
CARASGNTIYF
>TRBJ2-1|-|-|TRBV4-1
TGCGCCAGCAGCCAAGCCAGGGGTGCCTACAATGAGCAGTTCTTC
CASSQARGAYNEQFF
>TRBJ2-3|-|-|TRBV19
TGTGCCAGTAGTATTCAAGGGGTGACAGATACGCAGTATTTT
CASSIQGVTDTQYF
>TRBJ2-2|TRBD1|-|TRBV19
TGTGCCAGTAGTTTCGGGCAGGGGGTCGGCACCGGGGAGCTGTTTTTT
CASSFGQGVGTGELFF
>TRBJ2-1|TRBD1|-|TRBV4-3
TGCGCCAGCACCGCGGGACAGGGATCCTACAATGAGCAGTTCTTC
CASTAGQGSYNEQFF
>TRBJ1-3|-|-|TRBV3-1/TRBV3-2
TGTGCCAGCAGCCAGCTGAGACAGGCGGCTATTAGTAGAAACACCATATATTTT
CASSQLRQAAISRNTIYF
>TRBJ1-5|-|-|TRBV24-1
TGTGCCACCAGTGACCCCCGTCGAGGATTAGGACAGCCCCAGCATTTT
CATSDPRRGLGQPQHF
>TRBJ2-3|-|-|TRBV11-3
TGTGCCAGCAGCGTAAGGGACTCCCCCGCGGAGGCTACGCAGTATTTT
CASSVRDSPAEATQYF
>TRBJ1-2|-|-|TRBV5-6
TGTGCCAGCAGCTTAGGAGGGAGGGATGGCTACACCTTC
CASSLGGRDGYTF
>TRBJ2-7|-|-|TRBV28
TGTGCCAGCAGTTTCGGCAGGGATGGCCCAGGGCAGTACTTC
CASSFGRDGPGQYF
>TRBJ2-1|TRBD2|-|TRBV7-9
TGTGCCAGCAGCAACCCGACTAGCGGGGGGTACAATGAGCAGTTCTTC
CASSNPTSGGYNEQFF
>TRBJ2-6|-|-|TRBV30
TGTGCCTGGAGTGGGGGCGGGGCCAACGTCCTGACTTTC
CAWSGGGANVLTF
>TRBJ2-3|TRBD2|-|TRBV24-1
TGTGCCACCAGTGTGCTAGCGGGTAGCACAGATACGCAGTATTTT
CATSVLAGSTDTQYF
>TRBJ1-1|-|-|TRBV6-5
TGTGCCAGCAGTTACCGAATGGGGGGGAACACTGAAGCTTTCTTT
CASSYRMGGNTEAFF
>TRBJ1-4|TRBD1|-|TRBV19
TGTGCCAGTAGTCCGGGACAGTTTAATGAAAAACTGTTTTTT
CASSPGQFNEKLFF
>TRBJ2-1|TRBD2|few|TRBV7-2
TGTGCCAGCAGCTTTAGCGGGAGTTACAATGAGCAGTTCTTC
CASSFSGSYNEQFF
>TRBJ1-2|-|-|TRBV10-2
TGCGCCAGCAGTGAGACACCCCATGGCTACACCTTC
CASSETPHGYTF
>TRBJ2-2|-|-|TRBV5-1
TGCGCCAGCAGCTTGCAGACAGACTTGAGGACCGGGGAGCTGTTTTTT
CASSLQTDLRTGELFF
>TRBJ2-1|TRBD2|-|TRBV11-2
TGTGCCAGCAGCTTATTAGCGGGAGACCTCTACAATGAGCAGTTCTTC
CASSLLAGDLYNEQFF
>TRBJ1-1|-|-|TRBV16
TGTGCCAGCAGCCTAAACGGGGTGAACACTGAAGCTTTCTTT
CASSLNGVNTEAFF
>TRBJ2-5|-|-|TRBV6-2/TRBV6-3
TGTGCCAGCAGTGACGGGGGAGCGTACCAAGAGACCCAGTACTTC
CASSDGGAYQETQYF
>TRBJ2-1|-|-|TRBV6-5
TGTGCCAGCAGCCTGTACCGAGGCTACAATGAGCAGTTCTTC
CASSLYRGYNEQFF
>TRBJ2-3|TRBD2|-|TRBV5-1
TGCGCCAGCAGCTCGGGGGCTAGCGGGAGGGCCGGACGGGGCACAGATACGCAGTATTTT
CASSSGASGRAGRGTDTQYF
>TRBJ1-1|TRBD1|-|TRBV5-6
TGTGCCAGCAGCTCGACAGGGGGAGGTACTGAAGCTTTCTTT
CASSSTGGGTEAFF
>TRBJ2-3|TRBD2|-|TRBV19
TGTGCCAGTAGTATATTGGCGGGAGGGTTCTTCACAGATACGCAGTATTTT
CASSILAGGFFTDTQYF
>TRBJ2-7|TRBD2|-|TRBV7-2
TGTGCCAGCAGCCCCCGACTAGCTGGTTACGAGCAGTACTTC
CASSPRLAGYEQYF
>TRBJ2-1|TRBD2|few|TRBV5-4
TGTGCCAGCAGCCCGGGACTAGCGGAGCAGTTCTTC
CASSPGLAEQFF
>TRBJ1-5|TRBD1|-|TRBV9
TGTGCCAGCATATGGGACAGGGGAGGCAATCAGCCCCAGCATTTT
CASIWDRGGNQPQHF
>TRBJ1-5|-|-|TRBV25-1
TGTGCCAGCAGTCAGTCAGGGTATGATCAGCCCCAGCATTTT
CASSQSGYDQPQHF
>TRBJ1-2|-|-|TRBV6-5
TGTGCCAGCAGTTACTCAAACCAGGGAGGGTACTATGGCTACACCTTC
CASSYSNQGGYYGYTF